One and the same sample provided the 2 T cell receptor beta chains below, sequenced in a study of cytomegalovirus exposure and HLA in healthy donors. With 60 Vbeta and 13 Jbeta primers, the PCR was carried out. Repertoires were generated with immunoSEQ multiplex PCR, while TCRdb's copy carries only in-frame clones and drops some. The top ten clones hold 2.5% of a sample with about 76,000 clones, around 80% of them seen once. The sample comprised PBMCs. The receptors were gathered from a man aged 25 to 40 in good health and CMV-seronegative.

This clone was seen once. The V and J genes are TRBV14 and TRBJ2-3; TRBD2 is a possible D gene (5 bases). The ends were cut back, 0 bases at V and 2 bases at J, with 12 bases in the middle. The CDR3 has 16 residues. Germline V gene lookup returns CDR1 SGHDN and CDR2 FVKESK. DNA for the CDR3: TGTGCCAGCAGCCAAGAAGGACTCACATTCACAGATACGCAGTATTTT. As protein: CASSQEGLTFTDTQYF.

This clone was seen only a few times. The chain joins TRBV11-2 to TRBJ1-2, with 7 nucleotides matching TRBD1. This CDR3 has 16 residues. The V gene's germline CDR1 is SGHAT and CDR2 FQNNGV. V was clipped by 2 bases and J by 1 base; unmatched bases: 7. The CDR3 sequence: CASSLNRQGDNYGYTF. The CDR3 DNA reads TGTGCCAGCAGCTTAAACCGACAGGGAGATAACTATGGCTACACCTTC.